These 20 T cell receptor beta chains were all obtained from the same sample, sequenced in a study of blood T cell repertoires in COVID-19. Sequencing used immunoSEQ multiplex PCR; TCRdb keeps in-frame clones, though not all of them. The data hold approximately 200,000 clones, with 88% observed a single time. The sequencing sample was made of peripheral blood. These receptors were obtained from a woman aged 25 to 45 with acute or convalescent COVID-19.

The chain employs TRBV4-2 and TRBJ2-1; 13 bases line up with TRBD2. Germline V gene data show CDR1 as LGHNA and CDR2 as YNFKEQ. The CDR3 is 16 residues long. The V gene end was trimmed by 5 bases and the J gene end by 8 bases; junction bases not matched to a gene: 9. The CDR3 coding sequence is TGTGCCAGCAGCTCTCTACTAGCGGGAGGGCAGGATGAGCAGTTCTTC. Encoded protein: CASSSLLAGGQDEQFF.

The rearrangement uses TRBV27 and TRBJ1-4; the D is unclear. CDR3 size: 14 residues. Germline CDR1 and CDR2: MNHEY and SMNVEV (reference sequence). Trimming took 7 bases from V and 8 from J, leaving 17 bases between them. CDR3 amino acids: CASTSGSRGEKLFF. The CDR3 bases are TGTGCCAGCACCTCGGGGTCTCGAGGAGAAAAACTGTTTTTT.

The gene calls are TRBV28 and TRBJ1-5; D is unclear. The CDR3 length is 15 residues. V was cut by 5 bases and J by 3 bases, with 14 bases left in between. Germline V lookup: CDR1 MDHEN, CDR2 SYDVKM. The CDR3 nucleotides read TGTGCCAGCAGTCTACAAAGACAAACCAATCAGCCCCAGCATTTT. Protein: CASSLQRQTNQPQHF.

The CDR3: CASSTQGDGGELFF. The CDR3 DNA sequence: TGTGCCAGCAGCACGCAGGGGGATGGCGGGGAGCTGTTTTTT. The rearrangement links TRBV7-9 to TRBJ2-2; TRBD1 matches 7 bases. The germline V gene encodes CDR1 SEHNR and CDR2 FQNEAQ (reference sequence). CDR3 size: 14 residues. V lost 5 bases and J lost 7; bases outside the gene matches: 7.

The chain combines TRBV5-1 with TRBJ1-1; D possibly corresponds to TRBD1 (6 bases). The length of the CDR3 is 11 residues. Trimming removed 3 bases at V and 8 bases at J, with 8 bases between. From germline, CDR1 is SGHRS and CDR2 YFSETQ. The CDR3 reads CASSSDREAFF. The CDR3 DNA follows: TGCGCCAGCAGCTCCGACAGGGAAGCTTTCTTT.

V is TRBV24-1 and J is TRBJ2-3; unclear D gene. V was shortened by 1 base and J by 0 bases, with 13 bases between the two germline ends. The CDR3 sequence is 17 residues long. Per the germline V gene, CDR1 is KGHDR and CDR2 is SFDVKD. The CDR3 here is CATSDFWSSSSTDTQYF. In DNA, the CDR3 is TGTGCCACCAGTGATTTTTGGAGTAGTTCTAGCACAGATACGCAGTATTTT.

The V gene is TRBV25-1, the J gene TRBJ1-4; 7 nucleotides match TRBD1. The junction had 8 bases not matched to a gene; V was cut back by 3 bases and J by 7 bases. Germline loops: CDR1 MGHDK, CDR2 SYGVNS. This CDR3 is 15 amino acids long. CDR3 in amino acids: CASSDPARGSEKLFF. In DNA, the CDR3 is TGTGCCAGCAGTGACCCGGCCAGGGGGAGTGAAAAACTGTTTTTT.

The chain joins TRBV6-5 to TRBJ2-5, with a possible D match to TRBD1 (5 bases). The CDR3 spans 14 residues. Trimming pared 6 bases from V and 2 bases from J, leaving 13 bases between. CDR1 is MNHEY and CDR2 is SVGAGI in the germline V gene. The CDR3 nucleotides read TGTGCCAGCAGACCACAGGCTGGACAAGAGACCCAGTACTTC. It is translated as CASRPQAGQETQYF.

V usage is TRBV15 and J usage is TRBJ2-5; 7 bases fit TRBD1. The V gene's germline CDR1 is LNHNV and CDR2 YYDKDF (reference sequence). The CDR3 is 14 amino acids. Unmatched junction bases numbered 4, after V lost 2 bases and J lost 4 bases. This CDR3 reads CATSRSRQGETQYF. CDR3 DNA: TGTGCCACCAGCAGATCTAGACAGGGAGAGACCCAGTACTTC.

This chain links TRBV7-2 with TRBJ2-1, with 11 bases aligning to TRBD2. The CDR3 totals 14 residues. V was pared by 6 bases and J by 7 bases, with 5 bases of the junction left unmatched. CDR1 is SGHTA, CDR2 FQGNSA, per germline. The CDR3 is CASRPTSGRNEQFF. As DNA, the CDR3 is TGTGCCAGCAGACCAACTAGCGGGAGAAATGAGCAGTTCTTC.

This chain joins TRBV12-3 or TRBV12-4 and TRBJ2-1, with 9 bases fitting TRBD2. Trimming took 5 bases from V and 9 from J; bases not matched to a gene: 5. CDR3 length equals 13 residues. CDR3 DNA sequence: TGTGCCAGCAGTCCGCGGGAGGGCCTTGAGCAGTTCTTC. It specifies CASSPREGLEQFF.

This chain joins TRBV11-2 and TRBJ2-2, with 9 bases aligning to TRBD1. V gave up 5 bases and J gave up 5 bases; unmatched junction bases: 9. Per the germline V gene, CDR1 is SGHAT and CDR2 is FQNNGV. The CDR3 consists of 16 residues. CDR3 sequence reads: CASSRQGVGTTGELFF. The CDR3 nucleotides read TGTGCCAGCAGCAGACAGGGGGTAGGAACAACCGGGGAGCTGTTTTTT.

This sequence joins TRBV5-1 and TRBJ2-1, with a weak D call TRBD1 (5 bases). V lost 4 bases, J lost 5 bases, and 10 bases lay in between. The CDR3 extends over 13 amino acids. Per the germline V gene, CDR1 is SGHRS and CDR2 is YFSETQ. In nucleotides, the CDR3 is TGCGCCAGCAGCCCCAGGGCACACAATGAGCAGTTCTTC. It encodes CASSPRAHNEQFF.

This chain joins TRBV5-1 and TRBJ2-2; 7 bases are a match to TRBD1. The V gene end was trimmed by 4 bases and the J gene end by 0 bases; junction bases not matched to a gene: 6. CDR1 and CDR2 (germline): SGHRS, YFSETQ. CDR3 length equals 16 residues. CDR3: CASSRQGNSNTGELFF. CDR3 bases: TGCGCCAGCAGCCGACAGGGCAACTCGAACACCGGGGAGCTGTTTTTT.

The chain carries TRBV19 and TRBJ1-5; TRBD1 aligns across 10 bases. The junction had 6 bases not matched to a gene; V was cut back by 4 bases and J by 6 bases. The germline CDR1 and CDR2 sequences are LNHDA and SQIVND (reference sequence). This CDR3 contains 15 residues. In nucleotides, the CDR3 is TGTGCCAGTAGTACCCGACAGGGGGCTGGTCAGCCCCAGCATTTT. Translating it yields CASSTRQGAGQPQHF. The full variable domain, with the rest looked up from reference TRBV19 and TRBJ1-5, is DGGITQSPKYLFRKEGQNVTLSCEQNLNHDAMYWYRQDPGQGLRLIYYSQIVNDFQKGDIAEGYSVSREKKESFPLTVTSAQKNPTAFYLCASSTRQGAGQPQHFGDGTRLSIL.

The V gene is TRBV5-1, the J gene TRBJ1-1; D is uncertain. The CDR3 is made up of 14 amino acids. V was clipped by 2 bases and J by 1 base, with 9 bases between them. Germline CDR1 SGHRS, CDR2 YFSETQ. CDR3 amino acids: CASSLFFQNTEAFF. The CDR3 DNA is TGCGCCAGCAGCTTATTTTTCCAGAACACTGAAGCTTTCTTT.

This clone was seen a handful of times. V is TRBV10-2 and J is TRBJ2-7, with 13 nucleotides matching TRBD2. The CDR3 is 17 amino acids. The J segment lost 5 bases and the V segment lost 10 bases, leaving 17 bases of the junction unmatched. Germline values: CDR1 WSHSY, CDR2 SAAADI. CDR3 in DNA: TGCGCCACCAGCAGGACTAGCGGGAGTGGCGGGCTTAACGAGCAGTACTTC. Amino acids: CATSRTSGSGGLNEQYF.

The rearrangement links TRBV24-1 to TRBJ2-6; D is unresolved. This CDR3 is built from 16 residues. The germline gives CDR1 KGHDR, CDR2 SFDVKD. V was trimmed by 3 bases and J by 1 base, leaving 9 bases between them. CDR3 sequence (DNA): TGTGCCACCAGTGATGCCAGGTGGTCTGGGGCCAACGTCCTGACTTTC. This translates into CATSDARWSGANVLTF.

The chain uses TRBV15 and TRBJ1-1, with D unclear. CDR1 is LNHNV, CDR2 YYDKDF, per germline (reference sequence). The CDR3 runs 13 residues. Trimming left V 3 bases short and J 11 bases short, with 16 bases between. The CDR3 spells CATSRSLRVTAFF. In DNA, the CDR3 is TGTGCCACCAGCAGGTCGTTGAGGGTGACGGCTTTCTTT.

V usage is TRBV12-3 or TRBV12-4 and J usage is TRBJ2-7, with D possibly being TRBD2 (5 bases). The germline V and J ends were trimmed by 5 bases and 2 bases, with 10 bases remaining between them. The length of the CDR3 is 13 residues. CDR3 nucleotide sequence: TGTGCCAGCAGTCGAGGGTATCCCTACGAGCAGTACTTC. Protein: CASSRGYPYEQYF.